A selection of T cell receptor beta chains follows, all from one sample in a study of identical twins. TCRdb independently ran MiXCR on the 5' RACE reads; one entry per CDR3 protein. In the table there are about 1.7 million distinct CDR3 sequences, about 31% of which are singletons. Sequenced material: cord blood. These receptors were obtained from a newborn girl in good health. Both conserved end residues are part of each CDR3. The order of the fields is J gene, V gene, clone size, D gene, CDR3 protein, CDR3 DNA. A D gene is named only where the DNA matches it firmly. Size is stated for part of the rows, as once, few or many counts, or as a class when the clone is expanded.

TRBJ2-7	TRBV20-1	few	TRBD1	CSARWGQGYEQYF	TGCAGTGCTAGATGGGGACAGGGGTACGAGCAGTACTTC
TRBJ2-3	TRBV20-1	NA	TRBD1	CSTGTGGPDTQYF	TGCAGTACCGGGACAGGGGGACCAGATACGCAGTATTTT
TRBJ1-2	TRBV25-1	many	TRBD1	CASSYKTGYGYTF	TGTGCCAGCAGTTACAAGACAGGGTATGGCTACACCTTC
TRBJ2-5	TRBV4-2	many	TRBD2	CASSQGEASGGIETQYF	TGTGCCAGCAGCCAAGGAGAAGCTAGCGGGGGTATAGAGACCCAGTACTTC
TRBJ2-7	TRBV6-2/TRBV6-3	many	TRBD1	CASRRTGGLYEQYF	TGTGCCAGCAGGCGGACAGGTGGGCTCTACGAGCAGTACTTC
TRBJ1-5	TRBV10-3	few	NA	CAISESTSRDNQPQHF	TGTGCCATCAGTGAGTCGACTAGCAGGGACAATCAGCCCCAGCATTTT
TRBJ2-1	TRBV2	NA	TRBD1	CASTKGQGGNEQFF	TGTGCCAGCACAAAGGGACAGGGGGGGAATGAGCAGTTCTTC
TRBJ2-1	TRBV6-5	once	NA	CASSYSWGSVRSYNEQFF	TGTGCCAGCAGTTACTCCTGGGGTAGCGTCCGCTCCTACAATGAGCAGTTCTTC
TRBJ2-7	TRBV11-2	NA	TRBD1	CASSLDTLTGDAYEQYF	TGTGCCAGCAGCTTAGATACGCTGACAGGGGATGCCTACGAGCAGTACTTC
TRBJ2-3	TRBV12-3/TRBV12-4	few	TRBD2	CASSLRGTSGTDTQYF	TGTGCCAGCAGTTTAAGGGGGACTAGCGGCACAGATACGCAGTATTTT
TRBJ1-1	TRBV11-2	NA	NA	CASSLDWTRDTEAFF	TGTGCCAGCAGCTTAGATTGGACCCGGGACACTGAAGCTTTCTTT
TRBJ2-5	TRBV27	NA	NA	CASSPPAGGHNEQYF	TGTGCCAGCAGCCCCCCCGCAGGGGGGCACAATGAGCAGTACTTC
TRBJ1-1	TRBV2	few	TRBD1	CATHRGDTEAFF	TGTGCCACCCACAGGGGGGACACTGAAGCTTTCTTT
TRBJ2-7	TRBV4-1	NA	TRBD2	CASSQDPSGYEQYF	TGCGCCAGCAGCCAAGATCCTAGCGGCTACGAGCAGTACTTC
TRBJ1-5	TRBV28	NA	NA	CATHDPPEPQHF	TGTGCCACCCACGACCCCCCGGAGCCCCAGCATTTT
TRBJ1-1	TRBV25-1	NA	TRBD1	CASSGGTVTEAFF	TGTGCCAGCAGTGGAGGGACAGTCACTGAAGCTTTCTTT
TRBJ1-6	TRBV6-5	few	NA	CASSYSAVHNSPLHF	TGTGCCAGCAGTTACTCGGCGGTCCATAATTCACCCCTCCACTTT
TRBJ1-6	TRBV4-1	NA	TRBD1	CASSQATGVGSPLHF	TGCGCCAGCAGCCAGGCGACAGGGGTCGGTTCACCCCTCCACTTT
TRBJ2-7	TRBV20-1	NA	TRBD2	CSARDLATSGSHYEQYF	TGCAGTGCTAGAGATCTAGCGACTAGCGGGTCCCACTACGAGCAGTACTTC
TRBJ2-7	TRBV4-2	NA	NA	CASSQASSTRYEQYF	TGTGCCAGCAGCCAAGCGTCATCTACCCGCTACGAGCAGTACTTC
TRBJ2-7	TRBV5-1	few	TRBD2	CASAFMAGGNYEQYF	TGCGCCAGCGCCTTTATGGCGGGGGGGAACTACGAGCAGTACTTC
TRBJ2-7	TRBV29-1	few	TRBD1	CSVVQGARYEQYF	TGCAGCGTTGTACAGGGGGCGCGCTACGAGCAGTACTTC
TRBJ1-1	TRBV5-6	few	TRBD1	CASSFGPSRGTEAFF	TGTGCCAGCAGCTTTGGCCCAAGCAGGGGGACTGAAGCTTTCTTT